This entry concerns a single T cell receptor beta chain. What it binds is unknown. Trimming pared 7 bases from V and 8 bases from J, leaving 21 bases between. CDR1 and CDR2 from the germline V gene are SQVTM and ANQGSEA. CDR3 length equals 14 residues. Profiling relied on immunoSEQ multiplex PCR, and the TCRdb table lists in-frame clones only, not all of them. This sample carries some 1,100,000 clones, approximately 80% of them seen once, and the ten largest clones take more than 0.45%. This sample is drawn from a study of shared clonotypes between healthy human individuals. As for the study in general: Used for every donor were three CD4 naive, three CD4 memory, two CD8 naive and one CD8 memory plate.

Overall study findings and caveats: Rarefaction analysis demonstrated incomplete sorted-subset sequencing notwithstanding large depth. Estimated richness values were generally larger in naive subsets than in memory subsets.

The V gene is TRBV29-1, the J gene TRBJ2-1; D is perhaps TRBD2 (6 bases). The clonotype was recovered from a man between 18 and 35 years old in good health. Some clones in this sample may be carry-over from other donors' samples. What was sequenced was memory CD4+ T cells from PBMCs. Subset indicated: CD45RA-negative fraction. The CDR3 protein is CSESTGTRGDEQFF. In DNA, the CDR3 is TGCAGCGAATCAACCGGGACCCGCGGGGATGAGCAGTTCTTC.